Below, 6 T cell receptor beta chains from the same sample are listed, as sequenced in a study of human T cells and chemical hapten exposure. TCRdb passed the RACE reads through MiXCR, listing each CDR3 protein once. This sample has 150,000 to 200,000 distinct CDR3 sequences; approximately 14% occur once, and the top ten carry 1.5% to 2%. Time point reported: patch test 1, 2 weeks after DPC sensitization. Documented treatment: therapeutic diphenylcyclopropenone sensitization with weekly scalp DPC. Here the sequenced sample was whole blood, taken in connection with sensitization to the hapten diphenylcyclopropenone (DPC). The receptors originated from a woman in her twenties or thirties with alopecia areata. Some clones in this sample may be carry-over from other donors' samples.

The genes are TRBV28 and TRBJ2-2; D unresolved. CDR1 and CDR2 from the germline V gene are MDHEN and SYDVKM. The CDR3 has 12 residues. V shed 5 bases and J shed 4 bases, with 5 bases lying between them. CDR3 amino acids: CASSGVTGELFF. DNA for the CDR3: TGTGCCAGCAGTGGGGTCACCGGGGAGCTGTTTTTT.

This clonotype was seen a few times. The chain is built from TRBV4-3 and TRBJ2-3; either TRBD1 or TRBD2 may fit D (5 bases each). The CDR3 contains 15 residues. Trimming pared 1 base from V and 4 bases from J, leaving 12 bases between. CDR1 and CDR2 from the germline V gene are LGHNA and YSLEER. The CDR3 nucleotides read TGCGCCAGCAGCCAAGGGGGACGTTCAGCAGATACGCAGTATTTT. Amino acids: CASSQGGRSADTQYF.

The DNA for the CDR3 is TGCAGCGCAAAAGCCGGGACAAGGGTCTACGAGCAGTACTTC. Its translation: CSAKAGTRVYEQYF. J is TRBJ2-7 and V is TRBV29-1, with D possibly matching TRBD1 (6 bases). The germline V and J ends were trimmed by 7 bases and 3 bases, with 19 bases remaining between them. CDR1 and CDR2 from the germline V gene are SQVTM and ANQGSEA. The CDR3 is 14 amino acids.

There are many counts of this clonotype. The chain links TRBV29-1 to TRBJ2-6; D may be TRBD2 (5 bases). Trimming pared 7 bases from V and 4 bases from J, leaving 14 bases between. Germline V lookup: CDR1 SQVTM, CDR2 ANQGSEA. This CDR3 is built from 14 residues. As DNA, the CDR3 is TGCAGCGCTATGGACCCGGGGGGGGCCAACGTCCTGACTTTC. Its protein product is CSAMDPGGANVLTF. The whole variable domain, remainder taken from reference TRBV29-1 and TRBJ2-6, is SAVISQKPSRDICQRGTSLTIQCQVDSQVTMMFWYRQQPGQSLTLIATANQGSEATYESGFVIDKFPISRPNLTFSTLTVSNMSPEDSSIYLCSAMDPGGANVLTFGAGSRLTVL.

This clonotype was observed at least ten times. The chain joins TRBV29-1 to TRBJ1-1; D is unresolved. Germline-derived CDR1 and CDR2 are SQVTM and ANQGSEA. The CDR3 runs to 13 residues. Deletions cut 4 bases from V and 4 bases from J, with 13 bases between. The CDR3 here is CSVVSGESTEAFF. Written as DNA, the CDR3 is TGCAGCGTTGTATCCGGGGAGAGCACTGAAGCTTTCTTT.

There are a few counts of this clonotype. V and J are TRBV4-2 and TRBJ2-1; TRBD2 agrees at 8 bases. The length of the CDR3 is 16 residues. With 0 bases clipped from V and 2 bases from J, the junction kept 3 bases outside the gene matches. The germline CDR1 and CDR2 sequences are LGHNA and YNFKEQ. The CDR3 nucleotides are TGTGCCAGCAGCCAAGACCAAGCGGGGGCCTACAATGAGCAGTTCTTC. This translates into CASSQDQAGAYNEQFF.